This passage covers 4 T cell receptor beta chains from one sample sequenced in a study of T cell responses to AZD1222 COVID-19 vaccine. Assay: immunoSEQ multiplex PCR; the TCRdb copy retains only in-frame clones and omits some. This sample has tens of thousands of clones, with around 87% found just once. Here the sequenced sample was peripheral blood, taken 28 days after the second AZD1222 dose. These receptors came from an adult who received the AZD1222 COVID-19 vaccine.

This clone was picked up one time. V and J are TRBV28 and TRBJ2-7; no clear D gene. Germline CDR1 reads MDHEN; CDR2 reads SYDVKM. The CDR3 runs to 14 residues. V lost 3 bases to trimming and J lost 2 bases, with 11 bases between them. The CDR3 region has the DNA TGTGCCAGCAGTTTGCCCCACATAGCCTACGAGCAGTACTTC. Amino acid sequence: CASSLPHIAYEQYF.

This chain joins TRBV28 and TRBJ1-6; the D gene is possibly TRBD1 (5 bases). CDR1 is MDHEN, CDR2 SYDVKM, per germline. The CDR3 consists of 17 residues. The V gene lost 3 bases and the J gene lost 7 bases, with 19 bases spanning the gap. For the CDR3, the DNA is TGTGCCAGCAGTTTGCCCCCGGGGGGAGGGGAAAATTCACCCCTCCACTTT. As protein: CASSLPPGGGENSPLHF. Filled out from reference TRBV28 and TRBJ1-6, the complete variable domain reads DVKVTQSSRYLVKRTGEKVFLECVQDMDHENMFWYRQDPGLGLRLIYFSYDVKMKEKGDIPEGYSVSREKKERFSLILESASTNQTSMYLCASSLPPGGGENSPLHFGNGTRLTVT.

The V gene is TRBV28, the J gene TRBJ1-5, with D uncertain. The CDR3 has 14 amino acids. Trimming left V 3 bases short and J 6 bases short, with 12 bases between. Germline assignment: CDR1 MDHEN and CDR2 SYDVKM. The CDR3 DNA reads TGTGCCAGCAGTTTTAAGGTAGTCCCTCAGCCCCAGCATTTT. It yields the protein CASSFKVVPQPQHF. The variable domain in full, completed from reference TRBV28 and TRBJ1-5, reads DVKVTQSSRYLVKRTGEKVFLECVQDMDHENMFWYRQDPGLGLRLIYFSYDVKMKEKGDIPEGYSVSREKKERFSLILESASTNQTSMYLCASSFKVVPQPQHFGDGTRLSIL.

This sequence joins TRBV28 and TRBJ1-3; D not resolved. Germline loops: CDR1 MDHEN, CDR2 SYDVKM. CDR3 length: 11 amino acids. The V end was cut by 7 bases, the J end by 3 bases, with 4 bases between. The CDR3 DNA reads TGTGCCAGCATCCATGGAAACACCATATATTTT. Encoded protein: CASIHGNTIYF.